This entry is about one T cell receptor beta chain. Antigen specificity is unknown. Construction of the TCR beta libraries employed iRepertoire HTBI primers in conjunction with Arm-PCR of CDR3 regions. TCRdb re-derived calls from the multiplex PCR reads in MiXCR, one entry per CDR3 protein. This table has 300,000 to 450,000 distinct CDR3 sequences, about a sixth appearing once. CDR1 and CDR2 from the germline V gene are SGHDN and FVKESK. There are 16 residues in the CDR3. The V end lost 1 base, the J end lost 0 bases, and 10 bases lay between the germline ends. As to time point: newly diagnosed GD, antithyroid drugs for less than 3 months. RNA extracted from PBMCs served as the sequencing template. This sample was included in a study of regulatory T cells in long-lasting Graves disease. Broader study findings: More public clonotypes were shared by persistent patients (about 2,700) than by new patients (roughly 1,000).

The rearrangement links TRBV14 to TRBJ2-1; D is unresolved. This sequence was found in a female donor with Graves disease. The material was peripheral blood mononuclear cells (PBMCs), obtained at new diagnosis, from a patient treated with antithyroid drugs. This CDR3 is CASSQAYRSSYNEQFF. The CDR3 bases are TGTGCCAGCAGCCAAGCTTATAGGAGCTCCTACAATGAGCAGTTCTTC.